These 2 T cell receptor beta chains originate from one sample sequenced in a study of T cells in Graves' hyperthyroidism and ophthalmopathy (dated by TCRdb to about 2019). The library was generated by multiplex PCR. These reads were obtained on an Illumina HiSeq 2000. TCR beta CDR3 regions were amplified from RNA transcripts. The TCR CDR3 was subjected to a first round of RT-PCR using the HTBI primer set and the Qiagen OneStep RT-PCR kit. TCRdb handled the public reads itself, with Q25 trimming in fastp and clone calling in MiXCR, and kept productive beta chains. Rows merge per CDR3 protein into single entries with the most common DNA and genes. This sample has a few hundred thousand distinct CDR3 sequences in its table, and 15% to 19% of those were observed once. The ten largest clones represent under 8% of the sample. Input material: blood. The receptors here all came from a woman aged 25-40 years with Graves' hyperthyroidism.

In this sample, this clonotype turned up many times. The rearrangement joins TRBV27 to TRBJ1-1; no reliable D call. The CDR3 totals 13 residues. The germline V gene has CDR1 MNHEY and CDR2 SMNVEV (reference sequence). Trimming pared 6 bases from V and 1 base from J, leaving 9 bases between. The CDR3 DNA reads TGTGCCAGCAGCCCTGCTTCGAACACTGAAGCTTTCTTT. Amino acids: CASSPASNTEAFF.

This clonotype has a count of ten or more. The chain has TRBV10-2 and TRBJ1-1, with unresolved D. CDR3 length: 13 residues. Trimming took off 6 bases at V and 4 bases at J, with 12 bases between the two ends. The germline V gene encodes CDR1 WSHSY and CDR2 SAAADI. The CDR3 is CASSLPRSTEAFF. CDR3 nucleotides: TGCGCCAGCAGCCTACCAAGAAGCACTGAAGCTTTCTTT.